This T cell receptor beta chain derives from a study of CD8+ T cells in alopecia areata. Germline CDR1 and CDR2: MGHDK and SYGVNS. CDR3 length equals 17 residues. The ends lost 7 bases at V and 4 bases at J; junction bases unmatched: 16. As concerns this clone: Its specificity is not known.

Regarding treatment: oral pan-JAK inhibitor, 5-10 mg twice daily. Extracted RNA was reverse transcribed into cDNA, the sequencing template. Profiling relied on immunoSEQ multiplex PCR, and the TCRdb table lists in-frame clones only, not all of them. Of under 350,000 clones in the sample, 55% to 70% were seen once. The study, taken as a whole, reports: Many expanded lesional clones persisted in scalp and blood during tofacitinib.

This receptor was taken from a human donor with alopecia areata. The chain carries TRBV25-1 and TRBJ2-3; 8 positions match TRBD1. The sequencing used CD4+ T cells sorted from blood, collected at week 24, from a patient treated with tofacitinib. The CDR3 bases are TGTGCCAGCACTGAGGCGACAGGGGCAGAATCCCCAGATACGCAGTATTTT. This gives the protein CASTEATGAESPDTQYF.